The rows below give T cell receptor beta chains drawn from one sample of a study of blood T cell repertoires in COVID-19. Generated by immunoSEQ multiplex PCR, the TCRdb table keeps only in-frame clones and is missing some. The sample includes hundreds of thousands of clones, 88% of them seen just once. The sequencing input was PBMCs or T cells enriched from blood (not recorded which). All receptors come from a woman between 18 and 29 years old who had been exposed to COVID-19. The CDR3 runs from the conserved cysteine through the conserved F or W. A D gene is named only where the DNA matches it firmly. Part of the rows lack a size; the others show once, few, many or a class for expanded clones.

v_call	clone_size	d_call	j_call	cdr3_length	cdr3_aa	cdr3_nt
TRBV5-4	once	TRBD1	TRBJ2-1	15	CASSLRQGAYNEQFF	TGTGCCAGCAGCTTGAGACAGGGGGCCTACAATGAGCAGTTCTTC
TRBV2	-	TRBD1	TRBJ2-1	17	CASSYNIGTATSGEQFF	TGTGCCAGCAGCTATAATATCGGGACAGCCACCTCGGGTGAGCAGTTCTTC
TRBV25-1	-	TRBD2	TRBJ2-7	14	CASSPTSGKHEQYF	TGTGCCAGCAGTCCTACAAGCGGGAAGCACGAGCAGTACTTC
TRBV3-1/TRBV3-2	-	-	TRBJ2-7	14	CASSQAATNYEQYF	TGTGCCAGCAGCCAAGCAGCGACTAATTACGAGCAGTACTTC
TRBV15	-	-	TRBJ1-2	16	CATSRDRGAAVYGYTF	TGTGCCACCAGCAGAGATCGAGGAGCTGCCGTCTATGGCTACACCTTC
TRBV7-9	-	-	TRBJ1-2	12	CASSLGGYGYTF	TGTGCCAGCAGCTTAGGAGGCTATGGCTACACCTTC
TRBV7-3	-	-	TRBJ2-3	15	CASSSGGGRADTQYF	TGTGCCAGCAGCTCTGGGGGGGGCCGGGCAGATACGCAGTATTTT
TRBV2	-	TRBD1	TRBJ2-2	14	CASTGQANTGELFF	TGTGCCAGCACTGGACAGGCGAACACCGGGGAGCTGTTTTTT
TRBV27	-	-	TRBJ2-7	13	CASSQGLTYEQYF	TGTGCCAGCAGCCAGGGACTGACCTACGAGCAGTACTTC
TRBV7-9	-	-	TRBJ1-2	16	CASNYSGQGKNYGYTF	TGTGCCAGCAACTACTCGGGGCAGGGGAAGAACTATGGCTACACCTTC
TRBV6-6	-	-	TRBJ2-7	14	CASTLNGLGSEQYF	TGTGCCAGCACCCTCAATGGTCTAGGCTCCGAGCAGTACTTC
TRBV28	once	TRBD1	TRBJ1-4	17	CASITTGGRGANEKLFF	TGTGCCAGCATTACTACAGGGGGCCGGGGGGCTAATGAAAAACTGTTTTTT
TRBV28	-	-	TRBJ1-2	14	CASSDSTANYGYTF	TGTGCCAGCAGCGACAGTACAGCTAACTATGGCTACACCTTC
TRBV7-9	once	TRBD2	TRBJ2-2	16	CASSLRLARNTGELFF	TGTGCCAGCAGCTTAAGACTAGCACGAAACACCGGGGAGCTGTTTTTT
TRBV19	-	TRBD2	TRBJ2-7	15	CASSGGTSGRYEQYF	TGTGCCAGTAGTGGTGGGACTAGCGGGAGATACGAGCAGTACTTC
TRBV14	-	-	TRBJ2-7	14	CASSQPDRIREQYF	TGTGCCAGCAGCCAACCCGACAGAATCCGCGAGCAGTACTTC
TRBV6-1	-	-	TRBJ2-5	15	CASSEVGGVQETQYF	TGTGCCAGCAGTGAAGTGGGGGGAGTCCAAGAGACCCAGTACTTC
TRBV6-2/TRBV6-3	-	TRBD2	TRBJ2-3	15	CASSPTGTSGRTQYF	TGTGCCAGCAGTCCAACCGGGACTAGCGGGAGAACGCAGTATTTT
TRBV5-1	-	-	TRBJ1-2	14	CASSLPGGSYGYTF	TGCGCCAGCAGCTTGCCGGGGGGCTCCTATGGCTACACCTTC
TRBV19	-	-	TRBJ1-3	15	CASSAPGVSGNTIYF	TGTGCCAGTAGTGCCCCAGGCGTCTCTGGAAACACCATATATTTT
TRBV9	-	-	TRBJ2-5	17	CASSVRDSAQGLETQYF	TGTGCCAGCAGCGTGAGGGATTCGGCACAGGGTTTGGAGACCCAGTACTTC
TRBV28	-	-	TRBJ1-5	14	CASSFVRGNQPQHF	TGTGCCAGCAGTTTTGTCAGGGGCAATCAGCCCCAGCATTTT
TRBV28	-	TRBD1	TRBJ1-2	14	CASSLSPQGTGYTF	TGTGCCAGCAGTTTATCGCCACAGGGGACGGGCTACACCTTC
TRBV29-1	-	-	TRBJ2-3	19	CSVEDPWGSGAKNIDTQYF	TGCAGCGTTGAAGATCCATGGGGTTCGGGAGCGAAGAATATTGATACGCAGTATTTT
TRBV21-1	-	-	TRBJ1-5	14	CASSNNRGRQPQHF	TGTGCCAGCAGCAACAACAGGGGTAGACAGCCCCAGCATTTT
TRBV4-1	-	-	TRBJ1-5	18	CASSQEVSEFYSNQPQHF	TGCGCCAGCAGCCAAGAGGTTTCGGAGTTCTATAGCAATCAGCCCCAGCATTTT
TRBV10-3	-	-	TRBJ1-5	17	CAISEGRQSNSNQPQHF	TGTGCCATCAGTGAAGGCAGACAAAGTAATAGCAATCAGCCCCAGCATTTT
TRBV14	-	-	TRBJ2-4	14	CASSQAIAKNIQYF	TGTGCCAGCAGCCAAGCCATAGCCAAAAACATTCAGTACTTC
TRBV13	-	-	TRBJ2-3	14	CASSKGGAVDTQYF	TGTGCCAGCAGCAAGGGCGGGGCCGTAGATACGCAGTATTTT
TRBV6-1	-	TRBD2	TRBJ2-5	16	CASSDPGRATQETQYF	TGTGCCAGCAGTGACCCGGGGAGGGCCACCCAAGAGACCCAGTACTTC
TRBV2	-	TRBD1	TRBJ2-1	12	CASIGTGTEQFF	TGTGCCAGCATAGGGACAGGGACTGAGCAGTTCTTC
TRBV19	-	-	TRBJ2-6	17	CASSISSGDSGANVLTF	TGTGCCAGTAGTATAAGTAGCGGAGACTCTGGGGCCAACGTCCTGACTTTC
TRBV27	few	TRBD2	TRBJ2-2	14	CASSRTSIPGELFF	TGTGCCAGCAGTCGGACTAGCATCCCCGGGGAGCTGTTTTTT
TRBV29-1	few	TRBD1	TRBJ1-1	12	CSVYRQGREAFF	TGCAGCGTCTATCGACAGGGCCGAGAAGCTTTCTTT
TRBV7-2	-	-	TRBJ2-4	13	CASSHGGSHIQYF	TGTGCCAGCAGCCATGGGGGGTCCCACATTCAGTACTTC
TRBV5-4	once	-	TRBJ2-5	13	CASSLLVQETQYF	TGTGCCAGCAGTTTACTAGTACAAGAGACCCAGTACTTC
TRBV10-1	-	-	TRBJ1-1	13	CASAESHEPEAFF	TGCGCCAGCGCCGAGTCGCACGAGCCTGAAGCTTTCTTT
TRBV9	-	TRBD1	TRBJ2-1	16	CASSLTSRGPDNEQFF	TGTGCCAGCAGCCTTACCTCCAGGGGGCCCGACAATGAGCAGTTCTTC
TRBV11-2	once	-	TRBJ1-2	14	CASSLEYDRGGYTF	TGTGCCAGCAGCTTAGAGTACGATAGAGGCGGCTACACCTTC
TRBV9	-	TRBD2	TRBJ2-7	15	CASSDELGTSSEQYF	TGTGCCAGCAGCGATGAATTAGGGACTAGCTCCGAGCAGTACTTC
TRBV2	few	TRBD1	TRBJ1-1	13	CASSLQGGTEAFF	TGTGCCAGCAGTCTTCAGGGGGGTACTGAAGCTTTCTTT
TRBV7-8	-	-	TRBJ1-5	17	CASSYTGSGRSNQPQHF	TGTGCCAGCAGCTATACAGGGTCCGGTCGGAGCAATCAGCCCCAGCATTTT
TRBV19	-	TRBD1	TRBJ1-5	15	CASSPPGTAYQPQHF	TGTGCCAGTAGCCCCCCCGGGACAGCTTATCAGCCCCAGCATTTT
TRBV5-1	few	-	TRBJ1-6	14	CASGQDFPNSPLHF	TGCGCCAGCGGTCAGGACTTCCCCAATTCACCCCTCCACTTT
TRBV10-3	few	-	TRBJ2-4	14	CAISESGEGDIQYF	TGTGCCATCAGTGAGTCAGGGGAGGGGGACATTCAGTACTTC
TRBV6-5	-	-	TRBJ1-1	12	CASSHLEGEAFF	TGTGCCAGCAGTCACCTGGAGGGAGAAGCTTTCTTT
TRBV12-5	-	-	TRBJ1-5	14	CASALGGVDQPQHF	TGTGCTAGTGCCCTAGGGGGGGTGGATCAGCCCCAGCATTTT
TRBV4-1	-	-	TRBJ2-5	14	CASSPPTGLETQYF	TGCGCCAGCAGCCCCCCCACAGGGTTGGAGACCCAGTACTTC
TRBV19	many	-	TRBJ1-2	14	CASSNVELGYGYTF	TGTGCCAGTAGTAACGTGGAGTTAGGCTATGGCTACACCTTC
TRBV19	-	-	TRBJ2-5	14	CASSIHRAKETQYF	TGTGCCAGTAGTATCCACAGGGCCAAAGAGACCCAGTACTTC
TRBV15	-	-	TRBJ2-1	15	CATSISVFSYNEQFF	TGTGCCACCAGTATCAGCGTCTTCTCCTACAATGAGCAGTTCTTC
TRBV19	-	-	TRBJ1-1	15	CASSILGNARPEAFF	TGTGCCAGTAGTATATTGGGTAATGCCAGGCCGGAAGCTTTCTTT
TRBV19	-	-	TRBJ1-5	15	CASNLDILSNQPQHF	TGTGCCAGTAACCTTGACATACTTAGCAATCAGCCCCAGCATTTT
TRBV19	-	TRBD1	TRBJ1-5	15	CASTFTGASNQPQHF	TGTGCCAGTACCTTTACAGGGGCTAGCAATCAGCCCCAGCATTTT
TRBV6-5	-	TRBD1	TRBJ1-1	15	CASTRETGMNTEAFF	TGTGCCAGCACCAGGGAGACAGGGATGAACACTGAAGCTTTCTTT